One sample yielded the 30 T cell receptor beta chains listed below, sequenced in a study of T-cell reconstitution after alpha-beta-depleted transplantation in children. Unique molecular identifiers were used in preparing the TCRbeta library. TCRdb reprocessed the PCR reads via MiXCR and lists one record per CDR3 protein. The data contain around 530,000 distinct CDR3 sequences, about 33% of them seen just once; the ten biggest clones take up approximately 2.3%. The starting material was PBMCs from the stem cell graft donor, obtained from the stem cell graft. The receptors were sampled from a human donor who donated a stem cell graft to a child with aplastic anemia.

This clonotype appeared a few times. CDR3: CASSLELYSVTDTQYF. The CDR3 DNA reads as TGTGCCAGCAGCCTAGAACTGTACAGTGTCACAGATACGCAGTATTTT. This chain uses TRBV4-2 with TRBJ2-3; unclear D gene. Germline V gene lookup returns CDR1 LGHNA and CDR2 YNFKEQ. The germline V and J ends were trimmed by 4 bases and 2 bases, with 16 bases remaining between them. This CDR3 has 16 residues.

The rearrangement joins TRBV5-6 to TRBJ2-3; D call uncertain. The CDR3 is made up of 15 amino acids. With 0 bases removed from V and 0 bases from J, the gap between germline ends came to 8 bases. The germline V gene encodes CDR1 SGHDT and CDR2 YYEEEE. The CDR3 bases are TGTGCCAGCAGCTTGGGACTCCCTAGCACAGATACGCAGTATTTT. Protein sequence: CASSLGLPSTDTQYF.

This clonotype appeared once. The chain employs TRBV11-1 and TRBJ2-7, with a tentative D call TRBD2 (6 bases). The CDR3 is 16 residues long. V was clipped by 3 bases and J by 5 bases, with 20 bases between them. CDR1 SGHAT and CDR2 FQDESV come from the germline V gene (reference sequence). The CDR3 region has the DNA TGTGCCAGCAGCTTCGCGACTAGAACCCCCCTCAACGAGCAGTACTTC. Protein: CASSFATRTPLNEQYF.

J is TRBJ2-1 and V is TRBV5-1; 8 bases align to TRBD1. V shed 4 bases, J shed 3 bases, and the junction held 3 bases outside the gene matches. The CDR3 runs to 14 residues. The germline CDR1 and CDR2 sequences are SGHRS and YFSETQ. CDR3 residues: CASSAGQDYNEQFF. The CDR3 nucleotides read TGCGCCAGCAGCGCGGGACAGGACTACAATGAGCAGTTCTTC.

The gene calls are TRBV6-2 or TRBV6-3 and TRBJ2-7; 9 nucleotides align to TRBD2. V shed 5 bases and J 6 bases; nucleotides not matched to a gene: 14. Per the germline V gene, CDR1 is MNHEY and CDR2 is SVGEGT. The CDR3 is 16 residues long. In DNA form, the CDR3 reads TGTGCCAGCAGTCTCCTTGGTAGCGGGAGATCCGGCGAGCAGTACGTC. It encodes CASSLLGSGRSGEQYV.

The CDR3 coding sequence is TGTGCCAGCAGTCCCTCGACTATAGGCGGGTACGAGCAGTACTTC. Protein product: CASSPSTIGGYEQYF. V usage is TRBV27 and J usage is TRBJ2-7, with D tentatively TRBD2 (5 bases). Trimming took 5 bases from V and 4 from J, leaving 18 bases between them. Germline-derived CDR1 and CDR2 are MNHEY and SMNVEV (reference sequence). The CDR3 is 15 amino acids.

This clonotype turned up a few times. V and J are TRBV6-2 or TRBV6-3 and TRBJ2-1; 10 bases map to TRBD2. The CDR3 is 12 amino acids. The germline gives CDR1 MNHEY, CDR2 SVGEGT. V dropped 6 bases and J dropped 10; count of bases not matched to a gene: 3. The chain's CDR3 is CASSTGLAEQFF. The CDR3 bases are TGTGCCAGCAGCACGGGACTAGCGGAGCAGTTCTTC.

The rearrangement uses TRBV10-3 and TRBJ2-4; D possibly corresponds to TRBD2 (5 bases). The V end was cut by 6 bases, the J end by 6 bases, with 24 bases between. CDR3 size: 17 residues. Per the germline V gene, CDR1 is ENHRY and CDR2 is SYGVKD. CDR3 nucleotide sequence: TGTGCCATCAGCGATTTTGGCAGTAGCGAGGGTGGAAACATTCAGTACTTC. Translated: CAISDFGSSEGGNIQYF.

This sequence joins TRBV7-9 and TRBJ1-1; 7 bases line up with TRBD1. The CDR3 extends over 16 amino acids. Germline trimming cut 7 bases from V and 1 base from J; bases unmatched to any gene: 12. Looked up from germline, CDR1 is SEHNR and CDR2 is FQNEAQ (reference sequence). Here the CDR3 DNA reads TGTGCCAGCATGATACTCAGACAGGGACCGAACACTGAAGCTTTCTTT. Amino acids: CASMILRQGPNTEAFF.

The sample holds a few counts of this clonotype. The chain uses TRBV6-2 or TRBV6-3 and TRBJ1-1; D unresolved. Between the trimmed V and J ends, which lost 0 bases and 2 bases, there was a span of 10 bases. CDR3 size: 15 residues. Per germline, CDR1 MNHEY and CDR2 SVGEGT. The DNA for the CDR3 is TGTGCCAGCAGTTACTCCCCAGGAACAAACACTGAAGCTTTCTTT. Translation gives CASSYSPGTNTEAFF.

This clonotype has only a few counts. The chain is built from TRBV6-1 and TRBJ1-2; D not certain. The CDR3 sequence is 13 residues long. Between the trimmed V and J ends, which lost 6 bases and 4 bases, there was a span of 12 bases. Germline CDR1 and CDR2: MNHNS and SASEGT. CDR3 protein: CASRAGKGYGYTF. CDR3 DNA: TGTGCCAGCAGGGCGGGAAAGGGCTATGGCTACACCTTC.

This clonotype has more than one count but fewer than ten. The chain joins TRBV5-4 to TRBJ2-1; D remains unclear. V lost 0 bases, J lost 4 bases, and 5 bases lay in between. This CDR3 has 13 amino acids. Germline CDR1 is SGHNT and CDR2 is YYREEE (reference sequence). Here the CDR3 DNA reads TGTGCCAGCAGCTTGGACCAGTACAATGAGCAGTTCTTC. It codes for CASSLDQYNEQFF.

This rearrangement joins TRBV13 to TRBJ1-3; D may be TRBD1 (5 bases). The CDR3 runs to 18 residues. The germline V gene has CDR1 PRHDT and CDR2 FYEKMQ (reference sequence). With 5 bases removed from V and 2 bases from J, the gap between germline ends came to 22 bases. The DNA of the CDR3 is TGTGCCAGCAGCGGGGCAGGGTACAAGAGTGGCCCTGGAAACACCATATATTTT. It codes for CASSGAGYKSGPGNTIYF.

This clonotype was detected once. This sequence joins TRBV29-1 and TRBJ1-5; the match to TRBD1 covers 7 bases. Germline CDR1 reads SQVTM; CDR2 reads ANQGSEA. CDR3 length equals 13 residues. With V trimmed by 6 bases and J by 4 bases, 6 bases remained unmatched. This CDR3 is CSVGDSANQPQHF. Written as DNA, the CDR3 is TGCAGCGTCGGGGACAGTGCTAATCAGCCCCAGCATTTT. The entire variable domain, with the rest obtained from reference TRBV29-1 and TRBJ1-5, is as follows: SAVISQKPSRDICQRGTSLTIQCQVDSQVTMMFWYRQQPGQSLTLIATANQGSEATYESGFVIDKFPISRPNLTFSTLTVSNMSPEDSSIYLCSVGDSANQPQHFGDGTRLSIL.

The genes are TRBV20-1 and TRBJ2-1, with D perhaps TRBD2 (5 bases). Germline V CDR1 and CDR2: DFQATT, SNEGSKA (reference sequence). This CDR3 spans 13 amino acids. V dropped 5 bases and J dropped 7 bases, with 15 bases sitting between them. In nucleotides, the CDR3 is TGCAGTGCTTCCAGGAGGTCCACAAATGAGCAGTTCTTC. Translation: CSASRRSTNEQFF.

In its sample, this clonotype was seen a few times. The genes are TRBV5-1 and TRBJ1-1; TRBD1 agrees at 7 bases. The V segment lost 4 bases and the J segment 0 bases; nucleotides outside the gene matches: 6. From germline, CDR1 is SGHRS and CDR2 YFSETQ. The CDR3 totals 15 residues. The CDR3 sequence is CASSTRTGVNTEAFF. CDR3 sequence (DNA): TGCGCCAGCAGCACGAGGACAGGAGTGAACACTGAAGCTTTCTTT.

There are a few counts of this clonotype. V is TRBV7-9 and J is TRBJ2-1, with TRBD1 identical over 9 bases. Germline V gene data show CDR1 as SEHNR and CDR2 as FQNEAQ (reference sequence). The CDR3 covers 15 residues. V lost 1 base to trimming and J lost 6 bases; unmatched junction nucleotides: 4. The CDR3 is CASSLGTGVINEQFF. CDR3 bases: TGTGCCAGCAGCTTAGGGACAGGGGTCATCAATGAGCAGTTCTTC.

This chain links TRBV20-1 with TRBJ2-7; 12 positions match TRBD1. Trimming removed 3 bases from V and 4 bases from J; junction bases left unmatched: 13. Per germline, CDR1 DFQATT and CDR2 SNEGSKA (reference sequence). CDR3 size: 17 residues. The CDR3 coding sequence is TGCAGTGCTAGCACCTACCGGGACAGGGGGCGCTCATACGAGCAGTACTTC. Its protein is CSASTYRDRGRSYEQYF.

This sequence joins TRBV9 and TRBJ2-7; 11 bases are a match to TRBD2. The CDR3 spans 15 residues. With 6 bases clipped from V and 5 bases from J, the junction kept 10 bases outside the gene matches. Germline V gene data show CDR1 as SGDLS and CDR2 as YYNGEE. The CDR3 DNA is TGTGCCAGCACCCTAATAGCGGGAGGGTCCCACGAGCAGTACGTC. This encodes CASTLIAGGSHEQYV.

The chain has TRBV12-3 or TRBV12-4 and TRBJ2-7; D is uncertain. Trimming stripped 2 bases from V and 3 bases from J, with 14 bases between. This CDR3 has 15 residues. The CDR3 DNA reads TGTGCCAGCAGTTTAATGAGCGTGACACTCTACGAGCAGTACTTC. Amino acids: CASSLMSVTLYEQYF.

This rearrangement joins TRBV7-9 to TRBJ1-4; the D is unclear. The CDR3 totals 14 residues. CDR1 SEHNR and CDR2 FQNEAQ come from the germline V gene (reference sequence). Trimming shortened V by 3 bases and J by 8 bases, and 13 bases separated the two germline ends. CDR3 residues: CASSFRSSDEKLFF. CDR3 coding DNA: TGTGCCAGCAGCTTCCGGTCGTCGGACGAAAAACTGTTTTTT.

In its sample, this clonotype was seen a few times. The chain uses TRBV5-1 and TRBJ1-1, with 12 nucleotides matching TRBD1. The CDR3 consists of 14 residues. Trimming removed 7 bases from V and 1 base from J; junction bases left unmatched: 2. Germline loops: CDR1 SGHRS, CDR2 YFSETQ. CDR3 DNA sequence: TGCGCCAGCGGGGACAGGGGGCCGAACACTGAAGCTTTCTTT. Translation gives CASGDRGPNTEAFF. The variable domain in full, completed from reference TRBV5-1 and TRBJ1-1, reads KAGVTQTPRYLIKTRGQQVTLSCSPISGHRSVSWYQQTPGQGLQFLFEYFSETQRNKGNFPGRFSGRQFSNSRSEMNVSTLELGDSALYLCASGDRGPNTEAFFGQGTRLTVV.

This clonotype was seen a handful of times. This chain joins TRBV20-1 and TRBJ1-2, with D perhaps TRBD1 (6 bases). The germline gives CDR1 DFQATT, CDR2 SNEGSKA (reference sequence). CDR3 length equals 14 residues. Trimming removed 1 base at V and 3 bases at J, with 12 bases between. CDR3 DNA: TGCAGTGCTAGAGTTCCGACAGGTCACTATGGCTACACCTTC. Its translation is CSARVPTGHYGYTF.

The rearrangement uses TRBV29-1 and TRBJ2-5; 9 nucleotides match TRBD2. The CDR3 covers 12 residues. J was trimmed by 5 bases and V by 7 bases; bases with no gene match: 5. Per the germline V gene, CDR1 is SQVTM and CDR2 is ANQGSEA. The CDR3 DNA sequence: TGCAGCGGTCGCGGGGGGGACGAGACCCAGTACTTC. This codes for CSGRGGDETQYF.

The chain combines TRBV7-9 with TRBJ1-2; D is ambiguous. Germline values: CDR1 SEHNR, CDR2 FQNEAQ (reference sequence). There are 15 residues in the CDR3. The germline V and J ends were trimmed by 5 bases and 8 bases, with 21 bases remaining between them. The DNA of the CDR3 is TGTGCCAGCAGCCCTCTACCAACACCCGTCCGGGGCTACACCTTC. Its protein is CASSPLPTPVRGYTF.

V is TRBV19 and J is TRBJ1-6; TRBD1 matches 7 bases. The ends lost 3 bases at V and 9 bases at J; junction bases unmatched: 5. CDR1 is LNHDA, CDR2 SQIVND, per germline (reference sequence). The CDR3 runs 14 residues. This CDR3 is CASSITGVASPLHF. CDR3 DNA sequence: TGTGCCAGTAGTATCACAGGGGTTGCTTCACCCCTCCACTTT.

V is TRBV6-2 or TRBV6-3 and J is TRBJ1-1; D not resolved. Germline-derived CDR1 and CDR2 are MNHEY and SVGEGT. This CDR3 is 15 amino acids long. V lost 7 bases to trimming and J lost 0 bases, with 15 bases between them. The CDR3 nucleotides are TGTGCCAGCATTCGAGGATCCCCTATGAACACTGAAGCTTTCTTT. This encodes CASIRGSPMNTEAFF.

The genes are TRBV14 and TRBJ2-1; D is uncertain. CDR3 length: 14 amino acids. Trimming removed 2 bases from V and 6 bases from J, with 11 bases in between. The germline V gene encodes CDR1 SGHDN and CDR2 FVKESK. CDR3 protein: CASSQNPSPNEQFF. CDR3 bases: TGTGCCAGCAGCCAAAATCCGAGCCCCAATGAGCAGTTCTTC.

This clonotype was seen only a few times. The chain couples TRBV27 to TRBJ2-1, with D unclear. This CDR3 has 13 amino acids. Germline V gene data show CDR1 as MNHEY and CDR2 as SMNVEV (reference sequence). The V gene lost 5 bases and the J gene lost 7 bases, with 12 bases spanning the gap. CDR3 DNA: TGTGCCAGCAGTCAGAGGACGGAAAATGAGCAGTTCTTC. This gives the protein CASSQRTENEQFF.

The chain couples TRBV5-6 to TRBJ2-3; D possibly corresponds to TRBD1 (6 bases). Trimming removed 1 base from V and 3 bases from J, with 9 bases in between. Germline assignment: CDR1 SGHDT and CDR2 YYEEEE. The CDR3 spans 14 residues. The CDR3 protein is CASSLRTATDTQYF. CDR3 coding DNA: TGTGCCAGCAGCTTGCGGACAGCTACAGATACGCAGTATTTT.